The subject of this entry is one T cell receptor beta chain. Its target is not known. This record belongs to a study of monozygotic twins with inflammatory bowel disease. Study outcomes and limitations: A reduction in TCRbeta diversity (inverse Simpson) was seen in IBD patients relative to healthy co-twins. Compared with healthy twins, IBD patients shared fewer clonotypes with others, especially with disease activity.

Germline V gene lookup returns CDR1 SQVTM and CDR2 ANQGSEA. The CDR3 runs to 14 residues. Researchers used around 3,800 ng of total RNA for each TCR library. Using the 5' RACE reads, TCRdb records one entry per CDR3 protein without DNA. The table lists about 420,000 distinct CDR3 sequences, with 2% to 2.5% in the top ten. The TCR comes from a human donor with ulcerative colitis or Crohn's disease, or a healthy co-twin of an affected twin (not recorded which). The chain uses TRBV29-1 and TRBJ1-2; checking the TCRdb D call of TRBD1 is not possible without DNA. Sequenced sample: blood. CDR3 region: CSVGSGQALYGYTF.